A selection of T cell receptor beta chains follows, all from one sample in a study of vaccination effects on CD4 cells after COVID-19. TCRdb's table, derived via immunoSEQ multiplex PCR, lists solely in-frame clones and lacks some. Of 50,000 to 60,000 clones detected, over 60% appear once; the ten largest clones hold 2.5% to 3.5%. These receptors lack a known antigen. Sequencing was performed on CD4+ T cells from PBMCs cultured without peptide, taken before COVID-19 vaccination. The receptors derive from a human donor who received a COVID-19 vaccine. Both conserved end residues are part of each CDR3. Fields, in order: clone size, D gene, V gene, J gene, CDR3 protein, CDR3 DNA. The D gene is left open where the match is weak. Size tells how often a clone was seen (once, few, many) or the class of an expanded clone, and some rows leave it out.

abundance: .
d_gene: .
v_gene: TRBV2
j_gene: TRBJ1-1
CDR3aa: CASSPDGGEAFF
CDR3nt: TGTGCCAGCAGCCCAGACGGAGGAGAAGCTTTCTTT

abundance: .
d_gene: .
v_gene: TRBV5-8
j_gene: TRBJ2-3
CDR3aa: CASPSTVFTDTQYF
CDR3nt: TGTGCCAGCCCGTCGACGGTTTTCACAGATACGCAGTATTTT

abundance: few
d_gene: TRBD1
v_gene: TRBV6-2/TRBV6-3
j_gene: TRBJ1-6
CDR3aa: CASSQQGSPLHF
CDR3nt: TGTGCCAGCAGCCAACAGGGGTCACCCCTCCACTTT

abundance: .
d_gene: .
v_gene: TRBV18
j_gene: TRBJ1-6
CDR3aa: CASSPTLKGGSPLHF
CDR3nt: TGTGCCAGCTCACCAACGTTAAAGGGTGGGTCACCCCTCCACTTT

abundance: few
d_gene: .
v_gene: TRBV28
j_gene: TRBJ1-1
CDR3aa: CASGTLTNTEAFF
CDR3nt: TGTGCCTCCGGTACACTAACCAACACTGAAGCTTTCTTT

abundance: .
d_gene: TRBD1
v_gene: TRBV18
j_gene: TRBJ2-1
CDR3aa: CASSPSQGAGNEQFF
CDR3nt: TGTGCCAGCTCACCAAGCCAGGGGGCAGGCAATGAGCAGTTCTTC

abundance: .
d_gene: .
v_gene: TRBV19
j_gene: TRBJ1-5
CDR3aa: CASSIGRVTAQPQHF
CDR3nt: TGTGCCAGTAGTATCGGCAGGGTGACTGCTCAGCCCCAGCATTTT

abundance: .
d_gene: .
v_gene: TRBV12-3/TRBV12-4
j_gene: TRBJ2-4
CDR3aa: CASRLAGNIQYF
CDR3nt: TGTGCCAGCAGGCTAGCCGGCAACATTCAGTACTTC

abundance: .
d_gene: TRBD2
v_gene: TRBV2
j_gene: TRBJ2-1
CDR3aa: CASIPSGSEQFF
CDR3nt: TGTGCCAGCATACCTAGCGGCAGCGAGCAGTTCTTC

abundance: .
d_gene: TRBD2
v_gene: TRBV3-1/TRBV3-2
j_gene: TRBJ2-5
CDR3aa: CASSRTSGTQYF
CDR3nt: TGTGCCAGCAGCCGGACTAGCGGGACCCAGTACTTC

abundance: .
d_gene: .
v_gene: TRBV4-3
j_gene: TRBJ1-4
CDR3aa: CASSQGTVSTNEKLFF
CDR3nt: TGCGCCAGCAGCCAAGGGACAGTCTCAACTAATGAAAAACTGTTTTTT

abundance: .
d_gene: TRBD1
v_gene: TRBV7-3
j_gene: TRBJ2-5
CDR3aa: CASRRQGEETQYF
CDR3nt: TGTGCCAGCCGACGACAGGGGGAAGAGACCCAGTACTTC

abundance: .
d_gene: .
v_gene: TRBV6-1
j_gene: TRBJ2-1
CDR3aa: CASSEVGRNNEQFF
CDR3nt: TGTGCCAGCAGTGAAGTAGGGAGAAACAATGAGCAGTTCTTC

abundance: few
d_gene: .
v_gene: TRBV19
j_gene: TRBJ1-5
CDR3aa: CASGGQGREWNQPQHF
CDR3nt: TGTGCCAGCGGTGGGCAGGGTAGAGAATGGAATCAGCCCCAGCATTTT

abundance: .
d_gene: TRBD1
v_gene: TRBV6-5
j_gene: TRBJ1-1
CDR3aa: CASRSGTGLAFF
CDR3nt: TGTGCCAGCAGATCCGGGACAGGGCTGGCTTTCTTT

abundance: .
d_gene: .
v_gene: TRBV24-1
j_gene: TRBJ2-5
CDR3aa: CATSDLLGETQYF
CDR3nt: TGTGCCACCAGTGATTTACTGGGGGAGACCCAGTACTTC

abundance: .
d_gene: TRBD1
v_gene: TRBV7-2
j_gene: TRBJ2-1
CDR3aa: CASSLGTASYNEQFF
CDR3nt: TGTGCCAGCAGCTTGGGGACAGCTTCTTACAATGAGCAGTTCTTC

abundance: .
d_gene: .
v_gene: TRBV30
j_gene: TRBJ1-6
CDR3aa: CAWRLGQAESPLHF
CDR3nt: TGTGCCTGGAGGCTCGGCCAGGCTGAGTCACCCCTCCACTTT

abundance: .
d_gene: TRBD1
v_gene: TRBV7-2
j_gene: TRBJ1-5
CDR3aa: CASSVTGVQPQHF
CDR3nt: TGTGCCAGCAGCGTGACAGGGGTCCAGCCCCAGCATTTT

abundance: .
d_gene: TRBD1
v_gene: TRBV5-1
j_gene: TRBJ1-5
CDR3aa: CASSLDGQGSQPQHF
CDR3nt: TGCGCCAGCAGCTTGGACGGACAGGGCAGTCAGCCCCAGCATTTT

abundance: .
d_gene: .
v_gene: TRBV18
j_gene: TRBJ1-5
CDR3aa: CASSPPGMRNQPQHF
CDR3nt: TGTGCCAGCTCTCCCCCCGGTATGAGGAATCAGCCCCAGCATTTT

abundance: .
d_gene: .
v_gene: TRBV5-8
j_gene: TRBJ2-5
CDR3aa: CASSLGGHKETQYF
CDR3nt: TGTGCCAGCAGCTTGGGGGGCCACAAAGAGACCCAGTACTTC

abundance: .
d_gene: .
v_gene: TRBV7-3
j_gene: TRBJ2-1
CDR3aa: CASSLISGILGQDNEQFF
CDR3nt: TGTGCCAGCAGCTTAATATCAGGGATCTTAGGACAAGACAATGAGCAGTTCTTC

abundance: few
d_gene: .
v_gene: TRBV4-1
j_gene: TRBJ2-1
CDR3aa: CASSQSRGNYNEQFF
CDR3nt: TGCGCCAGCAGCCAATCACGGGGTAACTACAATGAGCAGTTCTTC

abundance: .
d_gene: .
v_gene: TRBV12-2
j_gene: TRBJ1-4
CDR3aa: CASRLEVGGASRKLFF
CDR3nt: TGTGCAAGTCGCTTAGAAGTAGGGGGCGCGTCTAGGAAACTGTTTTTT

abundance: .
d_gene: TRBD1
v_gene: TRBV10-1
j_gene: TRBJ2-5
CDR3aa: CASSSGTGVEETQYF
CDR3nt: TGCGCCAGCAGCTCCGGGACAGGGGTTGAGGAGACCCAGTACTTC

abundance: once
d_gene: .
v_gene: TRBV19
j_gene: TRBJ1-5
CDR3aa: CASSKDGAGNQPQHF
CDR3nt: TGTGCCAGTAGTAAGGATGGGGCTGGCAATCAGCCCCAGCATTTT

abundance: few
d_gene: .
v_gene: TRBV9
j_gene: TRBJ1-3
CDR3aa: CASSSGGYTIYF
CDR3nt: TGTGCCAGCAGCTCCGGGGGGTACACCATATATTTT

abundance: few
d_gene: TRBD1
v_gene: TRBV5-1
j_gene: TRBJ1-3
CDR3aa: CASSGTASGNTIYF
CDR3nt: TGCGCCAGCAGCGGGACAGCCTCTGGAAACACCATATATTTT

abundance: once
d_gene: .
v_gene: TRBV10-3
j_gene: TRBJ1-1
CDR3aa: CAISESGTSTFF
CDR3nt: TGTGCCATCAGTGAGTCTGGGACATCAACTTTCTTT

abundance: .
d_gene: .
v_gene: TRBV7-3
j_gene: TRBJ1-1
CDR3aa: CASSLWQNTEAFF
CDR3nt: TGTGCCAGCAGCTTATGGCAGAACACTGAAGCTTTCTTT

abundance: .
d_gene: .
v_gene: TRBV2
j_gene: TRBJ2-3
CDR3aa: CASLRGYSTDTQYF
CDR3nt: TGTGCCAGCCTCAGGGGATATAGCACAGATACGCAGTATTTT

abundance: .
d_gene: .
v_gene: TRBV6-2/TRBV6-3
j_gene: TRBJ2-2
CDR3aa: CASSTQGGSDTGELFF
CDR3nt: TGTGCCAGCAGTACCCAGGGGGGTTCGGACACCGGGGAGCTGTTTTTT

abundance: .
d_gene: TRBD1
v_gene: TRBV27
j_gene: TRBJ1-6
CDR3aa: CASSNHRGENSPLHF
CDR3nt: TGTGCCAGCAGTAACCACAGGGGGGAAAATTCACCCCTCCACTTT

abundance: .
d_gene: .
v_gene: TRBV7-9
j_gene: TRBJ1-5
CDR3aa: CASSLGGPQHF
CDR3nt: TGTGCCAGCAGCTTAGGGGGGCCCCAGCATTTT

abundance: .
d_gene: .
v_gene: TRBV19
j_gene: TRBJ1-2
CDR3aa: CASSTSQGRSYTF
CDR3nt: TGTGCCAGTAGTACCTCACAGGGTCGTAGCTACACCTTC

abundance: .
d_gene: .
v_gene: TRBV19
j_gene: TRBJ1-1
CDR3aa: CASNSGRRLNTEAFF
CDR3nt: TGTGCCAGTAATTCGGGACGTCGGTTGAACACTGAAGCTTTCTTT

abundance: .
d_gene: .
v_gene: TRBV14
j_gene: TRBJ2-3
CDR3aa: CASSRFGGRGDTQYF
CDR3nt: TGTGCCAGCAGCCGTTTCGGGGGCCGGGGAGATACGCAGTATTTT

abundance: .
d_gene: .
v_gene: TRBV30
j_gene: TRBJ1-1
CDR3aa: CAWGAARSGMNTEAFF
CDR3nt: TGTGCCTGGGGGGCCGCTCGGTCAGGAATGAACACTGAAGCTTTCTTT

abundance: .
d_gene: .
v_gene: TRBV7-2
j_gene: TRBJ1-5
CDR3aa: CASSTDRSGPQHF
CDR3nt: TGTGCCAGCAGCACCGACCGTAGCGGGCCCCAGCATTTT

abundance: .
d_gene: TRBD1
v_gene: TRBV29-1
j_gene: TRBJ1-2
CDR3aa: CSASEFGLGGEYGYTF
CDR3nt: TGCAGCGCTTCCGAGTTTGGCTTAGGGGGCGAGTATGGCTACACCTTC

abundance: .
d_gene: TRBD1
v_gene: TRBV28
j_gene: TRBJ1-5
CDR3aa: CASLTGGGNQPQHF
CDR3nt: TGTGCCAGCCTTACAGGGGGCGGCAATCAGCCCCAGCATTTT

abundance: .
d_gene: .
v_gene: TRBV7-3
j_gene: TRBJ1-2
CDR3aa: CASSLSPGNYGYTF
CDR3nt: TGTGCCAGCAGCTTATCTCCGGGGAACTATGGCTACACCTTC

abundance: .
d_gene: .
v_gene: TRBV2
j_gene: TRBJ1-4
CDR3aa: CASRPRWWANEKLFF
CDR3nt: TGTGCCAGCAGGCCCCGTTGGTGGGCTAATGAAAAACTGTTTTTT

abundance: .
d_gene: TRBD1
v_gene: TRBV15
j_gene: TRBJ1-1
CDR3aa: CATSRGGQQNTEAFF
CDR3nt: TGTGCCACCAGCAGGGGGGGACAGCAAAACACTGAAGCTTTCTTT

abundance: .
d_gene: .
v_gene: TRBV5-1
j_gene: TRBJ2-3
CDR3aa: CASSPGRFTDTQYF
CDR3nt: TGCGCCAGCTCCCCGGGGCGGTTCACAGATACGCAGTATTTT

abundance: .
d_gene: .
v_gene: TRBV11-1
j_gene: TRBJ1-5
CDR3aa: CASSLGSDGQPQHF
CDR3nt: TGTGCCAGCAGCTTAGGGTCCGACGGGCAGCCCCAGCATTTT

abundance: .
d_gene: TRBD1
v_gene: TRBV27
j_gene: TRBJ2-3
CDR3aa: CASSSGQGADTQYF
CDR3nt: TGTGCCAGCAGTTCCGGACAGGGCGCAGATACGCAGTATTTT

abundance: .
d_gene: .
v_gene: TRBV6-2/TRBV6-3
j_gene: TRBJ2-5
CDR3aa: CASSYVQGGKETQYF
CDR3nt: TGTGCCAGCAGTTACGTCCAGGGGGGGAAAGAGACCCAGTACTTC

abundance: .
d_gene: .
v_gene: TRBV6-2/TRBV6-3
j_gene: TRBJ2-3
CDR3aa: CASSRGWVDTQYF
CDR3nt: TGTGCCAGCAGCCGCGGTTGGGTAGATACGCAGTATTTT

abundance: .
d_gene: .
v_gene: TRBV30
j_gene: TRBJ1-6
CDR3aa: CAWTANLYNSPLHF
CDR3nt: TGTGCCTGGACAGCTAATCTCTATAATTCACCCCTCCACTTT